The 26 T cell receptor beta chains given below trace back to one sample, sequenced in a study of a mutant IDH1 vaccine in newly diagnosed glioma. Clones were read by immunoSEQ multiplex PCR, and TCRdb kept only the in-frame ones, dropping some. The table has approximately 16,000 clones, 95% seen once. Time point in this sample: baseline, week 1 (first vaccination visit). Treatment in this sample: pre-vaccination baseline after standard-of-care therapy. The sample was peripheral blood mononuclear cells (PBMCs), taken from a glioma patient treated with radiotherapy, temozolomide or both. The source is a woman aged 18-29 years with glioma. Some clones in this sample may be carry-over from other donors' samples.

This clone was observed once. DNA of the CDR3: TGTGCCAGCAGTGAAGCGGTACTAGCGGGGGGCGAGCCCGAGACCCAGTACTTC. It yields the protein CASSEAVLAGGEPETQYF. The chain combines TRBV6-1 with TRBJ2-5, with TRBD2 matching over 12 bases. V dropped 0 bases and J dropped 5; count of bases not matched to a gene: 10. CDR3 size: 18 residues. Germline V gives CDR1 MNHNS, CDR2 SASEGT.

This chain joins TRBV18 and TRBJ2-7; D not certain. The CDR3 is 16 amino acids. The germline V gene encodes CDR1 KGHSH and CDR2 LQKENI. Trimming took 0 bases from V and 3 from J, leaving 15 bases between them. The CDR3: CASSPPTRAALYEQYF. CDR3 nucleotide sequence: TGTGCCAGCTCACCACCGACCCGTGCCGCCCTCTACGAGCAGTACTTC.

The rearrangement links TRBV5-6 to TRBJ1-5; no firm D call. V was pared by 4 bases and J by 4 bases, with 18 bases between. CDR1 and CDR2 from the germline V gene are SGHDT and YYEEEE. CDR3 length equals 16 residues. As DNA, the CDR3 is TGTGCCAGCAGCCAAACGACCAGAGTCGGTAATCAGCCCCAGCATTTT. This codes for CASSQTTRVGNQPQHF.

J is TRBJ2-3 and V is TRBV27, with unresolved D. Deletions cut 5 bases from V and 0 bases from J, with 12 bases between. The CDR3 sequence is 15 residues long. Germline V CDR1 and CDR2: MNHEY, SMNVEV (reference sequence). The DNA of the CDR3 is TGTGCCAGCAGTCCCTTTTACCCTAGCACAGATACGCAGTATTTT. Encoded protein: CASSPFYPSTDTQYF.

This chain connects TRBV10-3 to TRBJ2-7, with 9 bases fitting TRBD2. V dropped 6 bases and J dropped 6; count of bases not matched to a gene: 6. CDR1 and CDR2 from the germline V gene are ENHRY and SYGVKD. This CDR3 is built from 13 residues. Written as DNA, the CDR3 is TGTGCCATCAGGCCGGGACTAGCCGGCGAGCAGTACTTC. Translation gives CAIRPGLAGEQYF.

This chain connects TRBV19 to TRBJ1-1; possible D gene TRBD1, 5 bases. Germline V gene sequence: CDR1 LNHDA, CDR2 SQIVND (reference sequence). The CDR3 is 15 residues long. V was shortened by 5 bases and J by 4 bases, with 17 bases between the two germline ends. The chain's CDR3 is CASSYPGVLRTEAFF. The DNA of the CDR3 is TGTGCCAGTAGTTATCCGGGGGTTCTGCGCACTGAAGCTTTCTTT.

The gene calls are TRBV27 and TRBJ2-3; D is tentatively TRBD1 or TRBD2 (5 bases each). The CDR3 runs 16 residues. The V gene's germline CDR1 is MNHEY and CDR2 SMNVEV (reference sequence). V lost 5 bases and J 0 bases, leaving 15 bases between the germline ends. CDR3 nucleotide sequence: TGTGCCAGCAGTATAACCGGGACCGTGAGCACAGATACGCAGTATTTT. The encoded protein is CASSITGTVSTDTQYF.

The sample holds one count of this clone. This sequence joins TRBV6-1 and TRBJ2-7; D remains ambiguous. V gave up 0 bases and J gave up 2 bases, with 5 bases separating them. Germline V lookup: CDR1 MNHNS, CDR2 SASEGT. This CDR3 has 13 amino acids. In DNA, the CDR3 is TGTGCCAGCAGTGAAGCGCTCCCCTACGAGCAGTACTTC. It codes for CASSEALPYEQYF.

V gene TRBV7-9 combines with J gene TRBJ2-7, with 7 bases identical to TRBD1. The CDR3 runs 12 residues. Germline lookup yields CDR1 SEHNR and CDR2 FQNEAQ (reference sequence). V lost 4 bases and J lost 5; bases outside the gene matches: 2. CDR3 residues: CASSSTGNEQYF. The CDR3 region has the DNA TGTGCCAGCAGCTCGACAGGGAACGAGCAGTACTTC.

In DNA, the CDR3 is TGTGCCAGCAGCTTAAAGACAGGGCCTTCCCCTAGGGGGGAGCAGTACTTC. Its translation: CASSLKTGPSPRGEQYF. The gene calls are TRBV13 and TRBJ2-7; 7 nucleotides align to TRBD1. Trimming took 2 bases from V and 7 from J; bases not matched to a gene: 17. CDR3 size: 17 residues. Per germline, CDR1 PRHDT and CDR2 FYEKMQ (reference sequence).

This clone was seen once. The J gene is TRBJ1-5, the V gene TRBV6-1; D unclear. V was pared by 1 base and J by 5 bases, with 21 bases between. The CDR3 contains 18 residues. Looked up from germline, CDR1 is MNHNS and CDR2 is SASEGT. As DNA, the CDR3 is TGTGCCAGCAGTGAAGGATGGGCAGGAATGGGTTCGGATCAGCCCCAGCATTTT. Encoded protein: CASSEGWAGMGSDQPQHF.

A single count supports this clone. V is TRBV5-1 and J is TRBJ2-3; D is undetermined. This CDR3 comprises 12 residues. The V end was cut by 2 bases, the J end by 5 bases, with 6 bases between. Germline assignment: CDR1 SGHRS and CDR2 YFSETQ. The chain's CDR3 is CASSFTKDTQYF. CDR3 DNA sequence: TGCGCCAGCAGCTTTACTAAAGATACGCAGTATTTT.

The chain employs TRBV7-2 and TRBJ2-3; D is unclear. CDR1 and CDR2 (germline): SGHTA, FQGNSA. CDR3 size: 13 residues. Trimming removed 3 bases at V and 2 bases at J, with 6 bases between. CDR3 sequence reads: CASSFTNTDTQYF. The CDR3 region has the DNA TGTGCCAGCAGCTTTACTAACACAGATACGCAGTATTTT.

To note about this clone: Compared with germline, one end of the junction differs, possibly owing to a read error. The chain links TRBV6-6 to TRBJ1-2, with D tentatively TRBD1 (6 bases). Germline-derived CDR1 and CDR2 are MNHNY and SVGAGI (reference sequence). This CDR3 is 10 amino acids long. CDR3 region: CASSDRQANF. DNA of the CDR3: TGTGCCAGCAGCGACCGACAGGCCAACTTC.

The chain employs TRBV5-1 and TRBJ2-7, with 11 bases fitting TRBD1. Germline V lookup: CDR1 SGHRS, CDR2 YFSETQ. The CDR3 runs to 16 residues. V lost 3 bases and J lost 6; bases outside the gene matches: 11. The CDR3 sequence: CASSSSPGQGEFEQYF. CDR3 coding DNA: TGCGCCAGCAGCTCGTCCCCGGGACAGGGGGAATTCGAGCAGTACTTC.

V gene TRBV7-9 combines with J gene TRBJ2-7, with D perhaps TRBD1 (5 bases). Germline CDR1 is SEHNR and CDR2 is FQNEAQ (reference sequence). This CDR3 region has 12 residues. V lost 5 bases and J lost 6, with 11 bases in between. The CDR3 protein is CASSPQAVEQYF. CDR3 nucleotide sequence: TGTGCCAGCAGCCCACAGGCGGTCGAGCAGTACTTC.

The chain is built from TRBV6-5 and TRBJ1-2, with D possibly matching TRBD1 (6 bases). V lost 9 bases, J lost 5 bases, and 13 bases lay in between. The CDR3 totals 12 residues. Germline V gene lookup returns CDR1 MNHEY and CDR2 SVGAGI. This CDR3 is CASGGTYYGYTF. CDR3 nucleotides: TGTGCCAGTGGGGGGACATATTATGGCTACACCTTC.

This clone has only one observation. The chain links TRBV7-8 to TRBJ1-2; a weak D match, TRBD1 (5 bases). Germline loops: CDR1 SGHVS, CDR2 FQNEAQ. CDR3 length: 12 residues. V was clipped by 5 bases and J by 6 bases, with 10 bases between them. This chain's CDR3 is CASSRGFDGYTF. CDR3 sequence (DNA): TGTGCCAGCAGCAGGGGTTTCGATGGCTACACCTTC.

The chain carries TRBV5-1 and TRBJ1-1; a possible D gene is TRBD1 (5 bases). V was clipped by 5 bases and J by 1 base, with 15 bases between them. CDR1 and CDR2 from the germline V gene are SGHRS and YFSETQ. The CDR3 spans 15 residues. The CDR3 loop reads CASRYASRENTEAFF. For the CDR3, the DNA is TGCGCCAGCAGGTACGCGAGCAGGGAGAACACTGAAGCTTTCTTT. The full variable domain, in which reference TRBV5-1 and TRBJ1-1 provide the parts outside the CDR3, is KAGVTQTPRYLIKTRGQQVTLSCSPISGHRSVSWYQQTPGQGLQFLFEYFSETQRNKGNFPGRFSGRQFSNSRSEMNVSTLELGDSALYLCASRYASRENTEAFFGQGTRLTVV.

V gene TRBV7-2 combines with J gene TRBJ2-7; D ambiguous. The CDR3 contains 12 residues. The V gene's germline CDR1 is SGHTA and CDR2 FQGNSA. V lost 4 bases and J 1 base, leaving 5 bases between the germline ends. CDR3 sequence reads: CASSYESYEQYF. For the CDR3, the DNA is TGTGCCAGCAGCTACGAGTCCTACGAGCAGTACTTC.

The DNA of the CDR3 is TGTGCCAGCAGCCCCGCGGCTTGGTTGGGAGGTGAAGCTTTCTTT. It translates to CASSPAAWLGGEAFF. This sequence joins TRBV7-9 and TRBJ1-1; D unclear. Trimming pared 5 bases from V and 7 bases from J, leaving 20 bases between. Germline V gene data show CDR1 as SEHNR and CDR2 as FQNEAQ (reference sequence). The CDR3 length is 15 residues.

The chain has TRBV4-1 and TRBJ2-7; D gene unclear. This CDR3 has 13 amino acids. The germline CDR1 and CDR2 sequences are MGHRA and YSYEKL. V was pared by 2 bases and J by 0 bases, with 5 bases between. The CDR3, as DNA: TGCGCCAGCAGCCAACAGAGCTCCTACGAGCAGTACTTC. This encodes CASSQQSSYEQYF.

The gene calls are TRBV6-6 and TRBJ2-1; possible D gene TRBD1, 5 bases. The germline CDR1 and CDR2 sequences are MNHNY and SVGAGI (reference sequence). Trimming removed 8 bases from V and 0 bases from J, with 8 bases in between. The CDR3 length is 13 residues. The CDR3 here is CASLDSSYNEQFF. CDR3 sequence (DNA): TGTGCCAGCCTTGACAGCTCCTACAATGAGCAGTTCTTC.

CDR3 loop: CATSLGGGSSYEQYF. CDR3 in DNA: TGTGCCACCTCCTTGGGGGGAGGTTCTTCCTACGAGCAGTACTTC. The chain has TRBV28 and TRBJ2-7, with D perhaps TRBD2 (6 bases). This CDR3 contains 15 residues. Germline CDR1 MDHEN, CDR2 SYDVKM. Trimming took 10 bases from V and 1 from J, leaving 20 bases between them. Full variable domain (outside the CDR3, taken from reference TRBV28 and TRBJ2-7): DVKVTQSSRYLVKRTGEKVFLECVQDMDHENMFWYRQDPGLGLRLIYFSYDVKMKEKGDIPEGYSVSREKKERFSLILESASTNQTSMYLCATSLGGGSSYEQYFGPGTRLTVT.

The CDR3 sequence is CASRPSGQGAYGYTF. CDR3 bases: TGTGCCAGCAGGCCCTCCGGACAGGGGGCCTATGGCTACACCTTC. The gene calls are TRBV28 and TRBJ1-2; TRBD1 aligns across 11 bases. With V trimmed by 6 bases and J by 4 bases, 7 bases remained unmatched. CDR3 length: 15 residues. The germline gives CDR1 MDHEN, CDR2 SYDVKM.

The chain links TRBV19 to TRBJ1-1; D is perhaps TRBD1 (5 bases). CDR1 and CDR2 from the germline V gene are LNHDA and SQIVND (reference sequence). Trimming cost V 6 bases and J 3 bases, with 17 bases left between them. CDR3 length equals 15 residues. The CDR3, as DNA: TGTGCCAGTAGGGGCGAGACCGGGGGTGACACTGAAGCTTTCTTT. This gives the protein CASRGETGGDTEAFF.